The 9 T cell receptor beta chains presented below share a single source sample, sequenced in a study of CD8+CD57+ T cells in acquired aplastic anemia. Patients included in sequencing had previously demonstrated CD8+CD57+ cell expansion by flow cytometry. It was genomic DNA that served as the template for profiling TCR beta VDJ and CDR3. Using its own MiXCR run on the reads, TCRdb lists one record per CDR3 protein. The data contain 200,000 to 300,000 distinct CDR3 sequences, approximately 80% of them singletons. Input material: sorted CD4+, CD8+, or CD8+CD57+ T cells (not recorded which) from PBMCs. The receptor set was obtained from a human donor with aplastic anemia.

This chain links TRBV7-2 with TRBJ2-7, with D maybe TRBD1 (6 bases). There are 15 residues in the CDR3. Germline values: CDR1 SGHTA, CDR2 FQGNSA. With 3 bases removed from V and 9 bases from J, the gap between germline ends came to 21 bases. CDR3 nucleotide sequence: TGTGCCAGCAGCTTGGGTCAGGGGAGCACAGATACGCAGTACTTC. Translating it yields CASSLGQGSTDTQYF. Full variable domain (missing parts from reference TRBV7-2 and TRBJ2-7): GAGVSQSPSNKVTEKGKDVELRCDPISGHTALYWYRQSLGQGLEFLIYFQGNSAPDKSGLPSDRFSAERTGGSVSTLTIQRTQQEDSAVYLCASSLGQGSTDTQYFGPGTRLTVT.

This clonotype was seen once. The DNA is omitted, as the CDR3 cannot be located on it reliably, and the CDR3 follows TCRdb's listing. V usage is TRBV7-9 and J usage is TRBJ1-3; the table gives TRBD1 as D, unverified against the DNA. CDR1 is SEHNR and CDR2 is FQNEAQ in the germline V gene (reference sequence). The CDR3 extends over 15 residues, inclusive of both ends. The CDR3 sequence is CASSLLWGGGNTRYF.

The rearrangement uses TRBV2 and TRBJ2-1; D unresolved. The end of the DNA fits TRBJ2-7 better, so the J call may be wrong. This CDR3 is built from 13 residues. Germline V gives CDR1 SNHLY, CDR2 FYNNEI. The CDR3 sequence: CASSTLGFHEQYF. CDR3 bases: TGTGCCAGCAGTACCTTGGGCTTCCATGAGCAGTACTTC.

The chain carries TRBV7-9 and TRBJ1-2, with TRBD1 identical over 7 bases. From germline, CDR1 is SEHNR and CDR2 FQNEAQ (reference sequence). CDR3 length equals 16 residues. Unmatched junction bases numbered 21, after V lost 6 bases and J lost 11 bases. CDR3 DNA: TGTGCCAGCAGTATGGGAGAGGGGGCGATTGCCTATTATTACACCTTC. Translation: CASSMGEGAIAYYYTF.

Concerning this clonotype itself: Relative to the germline gene, one junction end is altered; a read error may explain this. The chain carries TRBV7-9 and TRBJ2-2; D may be TRBD1 or TRBD2 (6 bases each). This CDR3 region has 16 residues. Germline CDR1 reads SEHNR; CDR2 reads FQNEAQ (reference sequence). The DNA of the CDR3 is TGTGCCGGACGCCCACCTCGGGGGCGGAACTCCGGGGGGCTGTTTTTT. It encodes CAGRPPRGRNSGGLFF.

Regarding this clonotype: The CDR3 does not end in the conserved phenylalanine or tryptophan, so this is likely a read error. Because the CDR3's place on the DNA is in doubt, the DNA is left out and the CDR3 is given as listed by TCRdb. The chain employs TRBV7-3 and TRBJ1-2. The CDR3 spans 13 residues, counting both ends. Germline V gene sequence: CDR1 SGHTA, CDR2 FQGTGA. CDR3 in amino acids: CASSLEAGRGCTC.

This clonotype was recorded once. Since the CDR3 does not end with the conserved phenylalanine or tryptophan, this likely comes from a read error. No DNA is shown, since the ends of the CDR3 on it are uncertain; the CDR3 is the one TCRdb lists. This chain joins TRBV7-8 and TRBJ2-3; the table's D call TRBD2 went unverified against the DNA. A total of 13 residues make up the CDR3, ends included. Germline CDR1 SGHVS, CDR2 FQNEAQ. CDR3 protein: CASSEAGGPATQY.

On this clonotype itself: The DNA is omitted, as the CDR3 cannot be located on it reliably, and the CDR3 follows TCRdb's listing. The rearrangement links TRBV4-1 to TRBJ1-2; TRBD1, the D gene given by the table, was not confirmed from the DNA. The germline CDR1 and CDR2 sequences are MGHRA and YSYEKL. The CDR3 spans 16 amino acids, including both terminal residues. The CDR3: CASSQGLTGGYTFGSF.

The chain couples TRBV5-6 to TRBJ2-7, with a tentative D call TRBD1 (6 bases). V was cut by 0 bases and J by 5 bases, with 15 bases left in between. Germline V gives CDR1 SGHDT, CDR2 YYEEEE. This CDR3 has 15 amino acids. For the CDR3, the DNA is TGTGCCAGCAGCTTGGCCCCAGGGGATGGCCACGAGCAGTACTTC. It encodes CASSLAPGDGHEQYF.